This is a list of T cell receptor beta chains from one sample in a study of T-cell reconstitution after alpha-beta-depleted transplantation in children. A single record per CDR3 protein comes from TCRdb applying MiXCR to the PCR reads. The repertoire holds roughly 220,000 distinct CDR3 sequences, more than 7.5% seen once, with over 4.5% in the top ten. Sequencing was performed on PBMCs from the stem cell graft donor, taken from the stem cell graft. The receptors come from a human donor who donated a stem cell graft to a child with SCID. Each CDR3 is given with its conserved first and last residue.

TRBJ2-1,TRBV20-1,CSAKSTGAYNEQFF
TRBJ1-1,TRBV4-3,CASSQDFYSFEPRRKAFF
TRBJ2-5,TRBV3-1,CASSHAGTYQETQYF
TRBJ2-2,TRBV28,CASHTRDRVPPGELFF
TRBJ1-1,TRBV3-1,CASSQSAPGGAFF
TRBJ1-1,TRBV5-1,CASSEWNTEAFF
TRBJ1-5,TRBV20-1,CSARDWGGIGQPQHF
TRBJ1-5,TRBV2,CASRIGGGQGEQPQHF
TRBJ1-1,TRBV4-1,CASRGVTMNTEAFF
TRBJ1-3,TRBV2,CASSLRRGLGGNTIYF
TRBJ1-3,TRBV10-3,CAISLNSGNTIYF
TRBJ2-3,TRBV2,CARGAGTLTDTQYF
TRBJ1-5,TRBV20-1,CSARDWTGGGNQPQHF
TRBJ2-5,TRBV12-3/TRBV12-4,CASSPRQGYVPETQYF
TRBJ2-5,TRBV20-1,CSAPTWGVEETQYF
TRBJ2-1,TRBV6-5,CASSYRDEQFF
TRBJ2-7,TRBV14,CASGHRGYEQCF
TRBJ2-1,TRBV24-1,CATSAASGGGPAWNEQFF
TRBJ1-2,TRBV2,CASRGYEGYTF
TRBJ1-2,TRBV28,CASSPPGGGLGYTF
TRBJ2-1,TRBV12-3/TRBV12-4,CASSLVAGGGYEQFF
TRBJ2-7,TRBV9,CASSVGPEVSYEQYF
TRBJ2-3,TRBV5-1,CASSYGTDTDTQYF
TRBJ2-7,TRBV7-8,CASSLNLQGHEQYF
TRBJ2-1,TRBV20-1,CSARDLWGAGAFNEQFF
TRBJ2-5,TRBV4-1,CASSPRQDRETQYF
TRBJ2-3,TRBV3-1,CASRGTTDTQYF
TRBJ2-1,TRBV20-1,CSARTPSRANEQFF
TRBJ2-1,TRBV4-3,CASSSGAPNNEQFF
TRBJ2-3,TRBV3-1,CASSQDLQGAGTDTQYF
TRBJ1-1,TRBV7-9,CASSLSGSANTEAFF
TRBJ1-2,TRBV10-3,CAISESGSRNGYTF
TRBJ2-5,TRBV5-1,CASSFADKETQYF
TRBJ2-3,TRBV9,CASSIGQGPRTDTQYF
TRBJ2-7,TRBV4-2,CASSQDPVSKQYF
TRBJ2-3,TRBV12-3/TRBV12-4,CASSLGGRGAGDTQYF
TRBJ2-1,TRBV15,CATSRARNTAGEQFF
TRBJ2-5,TRBV7-8,CASSLGPKPKTQYF
TRBJ2-1,TRBV5-6,CASSLLAGGQYNEQFF
TRBJ2-2,TRBV5-1,CASIPRGRRGIGELFF
TRBJ2-1,TRBV29-1,CSARDRRAYNEQFF